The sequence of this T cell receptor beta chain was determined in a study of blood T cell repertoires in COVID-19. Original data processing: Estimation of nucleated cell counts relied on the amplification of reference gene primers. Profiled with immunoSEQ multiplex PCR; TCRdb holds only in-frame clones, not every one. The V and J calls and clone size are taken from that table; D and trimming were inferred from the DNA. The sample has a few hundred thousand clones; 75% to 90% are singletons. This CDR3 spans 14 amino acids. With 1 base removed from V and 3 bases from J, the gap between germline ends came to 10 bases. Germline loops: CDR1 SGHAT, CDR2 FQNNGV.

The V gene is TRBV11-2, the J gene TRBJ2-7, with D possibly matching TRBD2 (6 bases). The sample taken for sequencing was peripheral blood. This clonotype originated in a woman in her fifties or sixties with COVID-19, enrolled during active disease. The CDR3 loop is CASSLGQGLYEQYF. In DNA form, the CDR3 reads TGTGCCAGCAGCTTAGGCCAGGGACTCTACGAGCAGTACTTC.